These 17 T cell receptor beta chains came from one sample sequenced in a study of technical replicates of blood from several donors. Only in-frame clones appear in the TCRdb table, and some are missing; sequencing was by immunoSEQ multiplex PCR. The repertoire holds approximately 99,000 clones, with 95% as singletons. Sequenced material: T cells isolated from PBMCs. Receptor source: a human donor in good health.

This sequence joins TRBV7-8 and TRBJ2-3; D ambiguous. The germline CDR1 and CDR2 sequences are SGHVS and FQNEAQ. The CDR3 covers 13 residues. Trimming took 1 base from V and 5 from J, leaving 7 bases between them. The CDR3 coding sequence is TGTGCCAGCAGCTTAGATCTGTTAGATACGCAGTATTTT. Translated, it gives CASSLDLLDTQYF.

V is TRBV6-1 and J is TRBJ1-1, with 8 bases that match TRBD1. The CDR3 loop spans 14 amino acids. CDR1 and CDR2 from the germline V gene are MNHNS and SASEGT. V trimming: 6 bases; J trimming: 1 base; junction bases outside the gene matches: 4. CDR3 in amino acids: CASSQTGGNTEAFF. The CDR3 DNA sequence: TGTGCCAGCAGCCAAACAGGGGGGAACACTGAAGCTTTCTTT.

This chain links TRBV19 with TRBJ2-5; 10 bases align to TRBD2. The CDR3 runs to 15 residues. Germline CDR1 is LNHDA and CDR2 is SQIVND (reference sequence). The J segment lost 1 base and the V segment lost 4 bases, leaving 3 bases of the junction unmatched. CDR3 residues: CASSTLAGVQETQYF. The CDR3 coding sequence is TGTGCCAGTAGTACTCTAGCGGGGGTCCAAGAGACCCAGTACTTC.

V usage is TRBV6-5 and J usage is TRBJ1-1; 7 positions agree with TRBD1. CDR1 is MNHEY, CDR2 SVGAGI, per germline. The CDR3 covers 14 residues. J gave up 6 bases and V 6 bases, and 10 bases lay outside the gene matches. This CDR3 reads CASSDRGGAAEAFF. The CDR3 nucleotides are TGTGCCAGCAGCGACCGAGGGGGCGCCGCTGAAGCTTTCTTT.

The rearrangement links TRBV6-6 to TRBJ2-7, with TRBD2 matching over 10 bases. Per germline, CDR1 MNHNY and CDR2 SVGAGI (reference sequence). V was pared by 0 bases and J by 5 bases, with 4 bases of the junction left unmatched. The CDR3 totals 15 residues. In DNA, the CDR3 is TGTGCCAGCAGTTACTCCCGACTAGCGGGCCACGAGCAGTACTTC. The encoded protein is CASSYSRLAGHEQYF.

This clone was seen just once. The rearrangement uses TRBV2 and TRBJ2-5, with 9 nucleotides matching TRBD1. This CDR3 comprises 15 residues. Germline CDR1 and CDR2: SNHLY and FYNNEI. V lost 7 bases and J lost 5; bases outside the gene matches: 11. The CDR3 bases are TGTGCCAGCACGCTACGGACAGGGGCCCTCGAGACCCAGTACTTC. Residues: CASTLRTGALETQYF.

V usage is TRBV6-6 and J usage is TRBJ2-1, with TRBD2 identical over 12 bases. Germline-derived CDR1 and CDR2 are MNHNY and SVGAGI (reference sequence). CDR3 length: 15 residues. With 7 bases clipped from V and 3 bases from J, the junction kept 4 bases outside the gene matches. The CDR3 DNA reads TGTGCCAGCACGGCTAGCGGGAGGGTCTACAATGAGCAGTTCTTC. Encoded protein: CASTASGRVYNEQFF.

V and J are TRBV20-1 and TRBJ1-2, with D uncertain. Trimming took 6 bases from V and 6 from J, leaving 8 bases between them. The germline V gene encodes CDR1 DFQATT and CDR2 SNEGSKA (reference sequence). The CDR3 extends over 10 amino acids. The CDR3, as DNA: TGCAGTGCCGGAGTAGATGGCTACACCTTC. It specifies CSAGVDGYTF.

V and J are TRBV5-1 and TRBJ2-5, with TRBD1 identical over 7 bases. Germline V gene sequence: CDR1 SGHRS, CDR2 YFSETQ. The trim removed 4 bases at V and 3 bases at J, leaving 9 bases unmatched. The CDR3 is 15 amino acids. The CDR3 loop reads CASSQTGVGEETQYF. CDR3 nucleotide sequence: TGCGCCAGCAGCCAAACAGGGGTGGGTGAAGAGACCCAGTACTTC.

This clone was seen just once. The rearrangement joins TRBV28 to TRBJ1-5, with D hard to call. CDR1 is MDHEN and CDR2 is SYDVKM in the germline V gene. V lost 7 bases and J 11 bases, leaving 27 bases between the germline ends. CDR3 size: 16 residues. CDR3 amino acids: CASTPPRPGLLPAQHF. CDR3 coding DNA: TGTGCCAGCACCCCCCCCCGACCAGGCTTGCTTCCAGCCCAGCATTTT.

For the CDR3, the DNA is TGTGCCAGCAGCTCAAGGACTAGCGGGGAGTTCTACGAGCAGTACTTC. Residues: CASSSRTSGEFYEQYF. The chain has TRBV7-9 and TRBJ2-7; 12 nucleotides agree with TRBD2. The trim removed 4 bases at V and 3 bases at J, leaving 7 bases unmatched. The CDR3 covers 16 residues. CDR1 and CDR2 from the germline V gene are SEHNR and FQNEAQ (reference sequence).

The CDR3 spells CASSQLAGGKQTYEQYF. The CDR3 DNA is TGTGCCAGCAGCCAGCTAGCGGGGGGGAAGCAGACCTACGAGCAGTACTTC. V and J are TRBV4-2 and TRBJ2-7; TRBD2 matches at 12 bases. CDR1 LGHNA and CDR2 YNFKEQ come from the germline V gene. The J segment lost 2 bases and the V segment lost 3 bases, leaving 8 bases of the junction unmatched. CDR3 length: 17 residues.

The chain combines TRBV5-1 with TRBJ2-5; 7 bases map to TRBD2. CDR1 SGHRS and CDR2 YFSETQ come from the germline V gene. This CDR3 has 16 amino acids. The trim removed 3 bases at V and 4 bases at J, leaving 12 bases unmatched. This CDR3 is CASSSHTGTGGETQYF. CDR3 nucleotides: TGCGCCAGCAGCTCACATACCGGGACGGGGGGAGAGACCCAGTACTTC.

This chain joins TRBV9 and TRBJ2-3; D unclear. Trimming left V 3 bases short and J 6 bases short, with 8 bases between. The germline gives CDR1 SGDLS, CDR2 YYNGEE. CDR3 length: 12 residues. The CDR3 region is CASSASGDTQYF. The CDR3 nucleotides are TGTGCCAGCAGCGCCTCCGGGGATACGCAGTATTTT. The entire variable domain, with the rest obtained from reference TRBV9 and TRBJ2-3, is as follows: DSGVTQTPKHLITATGQRVTLRCSPRSGDLSVYWYQQSLDQGLQFLIQYYNGEERAKGNILERFSAQQFPDLHSELNLSSLELGDSALYFCASSASGDTQYFGPGTRLTVL.

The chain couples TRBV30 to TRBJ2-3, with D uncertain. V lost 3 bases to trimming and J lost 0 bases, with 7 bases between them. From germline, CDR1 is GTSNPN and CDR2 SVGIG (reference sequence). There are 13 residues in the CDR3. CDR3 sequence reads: CAWRSFSTDTQYF. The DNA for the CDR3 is TGTGCCTGGAGATCTTTTAGCACAGATACGCAGTATTTT.

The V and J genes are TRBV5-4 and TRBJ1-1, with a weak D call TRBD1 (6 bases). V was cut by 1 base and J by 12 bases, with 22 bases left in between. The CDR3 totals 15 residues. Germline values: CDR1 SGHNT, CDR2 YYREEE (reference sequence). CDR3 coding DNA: TGTGCCAGCAGCTTGCAGGGGTCTCTTCGAGACCCCCCTTTCTTT. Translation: CASSLQGSLRDPPFF.

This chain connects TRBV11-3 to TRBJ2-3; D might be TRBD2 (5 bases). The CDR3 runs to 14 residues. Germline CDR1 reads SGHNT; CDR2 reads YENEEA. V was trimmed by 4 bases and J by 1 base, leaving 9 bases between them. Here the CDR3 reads CASSSGFGTDTQYF. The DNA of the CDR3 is TGTGCCAGCAGCTCGGGGTTCGGCACAGATACGCAGTATTTT.